The 15 T cell receptor beta chains reported below all come from one sample, sequenced in a study of blood T cell repertoires in COVID-19. The assay was immunoSEQ multiplex PCR, and TCRdb's table has in-frame clones only and misses some. The sample includes 25,000 to 30,000 clones, more than 75% of them seen just once. The sample was peripheral blood. The receptors shown here come from a man in his 70s with active or convalescent COVID-19.

This chain connects TRBV24-1 to TRBJ1-5, with no clear D. The CDR3 has 12 amino acids. Germline values: CDR1 KGHDR, CDR2 SFDVKD. Trimming left V 6 bases short and J 3 bases short, with 5 bases between. The CDR3 nucleotides are TGTGCCACCAGTATAAACAATCAGCCCCAGCATTTT. Protein sequence: CATSINNQPQHF.

The chain combines TRBV7-6 with TRBJ2-2, with 10 bases lining up with TRBD2. The V gene end was trimmed by 7 bases and the J gene end by 1 base; junction bases not matched to a gene: 9. Germline lookup yields CDR1 SGHVS and CDR2 FNYEAQ. This CDR3 is 17 amino acids long. The CDR3 region has the DNA TGTGCCAGCAACCCCACCGGGACTAGCGTGAACACCGGGGAGCTGTTTTTT. It yields the protein CASNPTGTSVNTGELFF.

This clone was seen a few times. V and J are TRBV2 and TRBJ2-7, with TRBD2 matching over 7 bases. The germline CDR1 and CDR2 sequences are SNHLY and FYNNEI. The ends lost 7 bases at V and 1 base at J; junction bases unmatched: 7. The CDR3 sequence is 14 residues long. The CDR3 DNA reads TGTGCCAGCAAGATGGGAGGGCTTTCCTACGAGCAGTACTTC. Protein: CASKMGGLSYEQYF. The full variable domain, completed using reference TRBV2 and TRBJ2-7, is EPEVTQTPSHQVTQMGQEVILRCVPISNHLYFYWYRQILGQKVEFLVSFYNNEISEKSEIFDDQFSVERPDGSNFTLKIRSTKLEDSAMYFCASKMGGLSYEQYFGPGTRLTVT.

The V gene is TRBV7-9, the J gene TRBJ2-2; 9 nucleotides align to TRBD2. Losses at the gene ends were 5 bases for V and 1 base for J; bases not matched to a gene: 5. Germline values: CDR1 SEHNR, CDR2 FQNEAQ (reference sequence). CDR3 length equals 16 residues. The CDR3 reads CASSPLTSGNTGELFF. The CDR3, as DNA: TGTGCCAGCAGCCCCCTGACTAGCGGGAACACCGGGGAGCTGTTTTTT.

This chain connects TRBV14 to TRBJ1-2; D is undetermined. Germline CDR1 reads SGHDN; CDR2 reads FVKESK. V was pared by 1 base and J by 13 bases, with 10 bases between. This CDR3 has 11 residues. This CDR3 reads CASSQGFQATF. In DNA, the CDR3 is TGTGCCAGCAGCCAAGGTTTCCAGGCCACCTTC.

CDR3 DNA sequence: TGTGCCAGCAGTAGCGGTTCAGCATTTAACACTGAAGCTTTCTTT. Its translation is CASSSGSAFNTEAFF. The J gene is TRBJ1-1, the V gene TRBV28; D call uncertain. The V gene lost 5 bases and the J gene lost 2 bases, with 15 bases spanning the gap. This CDR3 is built from 15 residues. Germline V CDR1 and CDR2: MDHEN, SYDVKM.

The chain employs TRBV14 and TRBJ1-2, with 7 bases identical to TRBD1. In germline, CDR1 is SGHDN, CDR2 FVKESK. Trimming took 4 bases from V and 2 from J; bases not matched to a gene: 13. The CDR3 totals 17 residues. The CDR3 region is CASSREEGAFRNYGYTF. For the CDR3, the DNA is TGTGCCAGCAGCCGTGAAGAGGGGGCGTTTAGAAACTATGGCTACACCTTC.

The V and J genes are TRBV5-1 and TRBJ2-4; 7 bases are shared with TRBD1. V dropped 3 bases and J dropped 6; count of bases not matched to a gene: 3. The germline CDR1 and CDR2 sequences are SGHRS and YFSETQ. There are 13 residues in the CDR3. The chain's CDR3 is CASSSAGGNIQYF. The CDR3 DNA follows: TGCGCCAGCAGCTCTGCAGGGGGAAACATTCAGTACTTC.

The chain couples TRBV29-1 to TRBJ1-5; maybe TRBD1 (6 bases). Per the germline V gene, CDR1 is SQVTM and CDR2 is ANQGSEA. This CDR3 is built from 12 residues. V lost 3 bases, J lost 11 bases, and 14 bases lay in between. CDR3 nucleotides: TGCAGCGTTGAGGAGGGGGGGAGTGCCCAGCATTTT. It specifies CSVEEGGSAQHF.

V and J are TRBV18 and TRBJ2-3; weak D call: TRBD1 (5 bases). Germline CDR1 reads KGHSH; CDR2 reads LQKENI. This CDR3 spans 15 amino acids. With 2 bases removed from V and 7 bases from J, the gap between germline ends came to 16 bases. The CDR3 nucleotides read TGTGCCAGCTCACCATACGGGTCCCAGGGTAATACGCAGTATTTT. Protein: CASSPYGSQGNTQYF.

J is TRBJ1-2 and V is TRBV2; D unclear. V was pared by 1 base and J by 5 bases, with 14 bases between. CDR3 size: 15 residues. Germline assignment: CDR1 SNHLY and CDR2 FYNNEI. CDR3 nucleotides: TGTGCCAGCAGTGAAGTGAGGGAGGGATATTATGGCTACACCTTC. Protein product: CASSEVREGYYGYTF. The variable domain in full, with the rest retrieved from reference TRBV2 and TRBJ1-2, is EPEVTQTPSHQVTQMGQEVILRCVPISNHLYFYWYRQILGQKVEFLVSFYNNEISEKSEIFDDQFSVERPDGSNFTLKIRSTKLEDSAMYFCASSEVREGYYGYTFGSGTRLTVV.

This clone was recorded once. The V gene is TRBV27, the J gene TRBJ1-3, with 7 positions matching TRBD1. The CDR3 loop spans 18 amino acids. The ends lost 3 bases at V and 1 base at J; junction bases unmatched: 12. Per the germline V gene, CDR1 is MNHEY and CDR2 is SMNVEV (reference sequence). CDR3 DNA sequence: TGTGCCAGCAGTTTCACAGGGGTCCCACAACCATCTGGAAACACCATATATTTT. Its translation: CASSFTGVPQPSGNTIYF.

The rearrangement joins TRBV7-2 to TRBJ1-5; the D is unclear. CDR1 SGHTA and CDR2 FQGNSA come from the germline V gene. This CDR3 is built from 15 residues. Trimming removed 1 base from V and 1 base from J, with 8 bases in between. Written as DNA, the CDR3 is TGTGCCAGCAGCTTAGGAGCGGGGAGCAATCAGCCCCAGCATTTT. Protein product: CASSLGAGSNQPQHF.

This chain joins TRBV2 and TRBJ2-1, with D possibly matching TRBD1 (6 bases). The CDR3 is 12 residues long. V gave up 6 bases and J gave up 8 bases, with 11 bases separating them. Germline assignment: CDR1 SNHLY and CDR2 FYNNEI. The DNA for the CDR3 is TGTGCCAGCAGGGGGGCCAGCGATGAGCAGTTCTTC. Translated, it gives CASRGASDEQFF. The whole variable domain, remainder taken from reference TRBV2 and TRBJ2-1, is EPEVTQTPSHQVTQMGQEVILRCVPISNHLYFYWYRQILGQKVEFLVSFYNNEISEKSEIFDDQFSVERPDGSNFTLKIRSTKLEDSAMYFCASRGASDEQFFGPGTRLTVL.

The chain is built from TRBV5-6 and TRBJ1-3; D is unresolved. The V gene's germline CDR1 is SGHDT and CDR2 YYEEEE. The CDR3 runs 15 residues. Trimming shortened V by 4 bases and J by 0 bases, and 11 bases separated the two germline ends. The CDR3 sequence is CASSAGLISGNTIYF. In DNA, the CDR3 is TGTGCCAGCAGCGCCGGACTGATCTCTGGAAACACCATATATTTT.